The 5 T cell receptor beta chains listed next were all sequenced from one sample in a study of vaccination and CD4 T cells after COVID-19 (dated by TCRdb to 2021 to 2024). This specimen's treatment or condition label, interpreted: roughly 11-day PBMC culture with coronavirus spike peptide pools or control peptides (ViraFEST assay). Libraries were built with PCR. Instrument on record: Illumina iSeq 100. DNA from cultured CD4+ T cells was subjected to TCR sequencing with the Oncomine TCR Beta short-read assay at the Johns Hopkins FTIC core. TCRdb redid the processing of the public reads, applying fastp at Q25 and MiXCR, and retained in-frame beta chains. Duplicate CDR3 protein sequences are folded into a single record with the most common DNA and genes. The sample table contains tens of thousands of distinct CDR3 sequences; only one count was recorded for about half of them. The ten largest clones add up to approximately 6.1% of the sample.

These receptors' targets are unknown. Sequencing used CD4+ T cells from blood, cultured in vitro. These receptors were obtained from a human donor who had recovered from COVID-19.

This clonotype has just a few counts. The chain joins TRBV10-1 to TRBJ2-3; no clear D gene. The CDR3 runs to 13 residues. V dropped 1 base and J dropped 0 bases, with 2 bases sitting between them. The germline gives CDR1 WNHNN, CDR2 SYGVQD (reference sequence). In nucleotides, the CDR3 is TGCGCCAGCAGTGAGTGGAGCACAGATACGCAGTATTTT. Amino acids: CASSEWSTDTQYF.

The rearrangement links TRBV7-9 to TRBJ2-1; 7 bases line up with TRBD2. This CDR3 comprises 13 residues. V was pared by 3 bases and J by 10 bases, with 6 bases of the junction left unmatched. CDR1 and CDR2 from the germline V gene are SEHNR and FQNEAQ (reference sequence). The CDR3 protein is CASSLGAGREQFF. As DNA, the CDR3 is TGTGCCAGCAGCTTGGGAGCGGGGCGAGAGCAGTTCTTC.

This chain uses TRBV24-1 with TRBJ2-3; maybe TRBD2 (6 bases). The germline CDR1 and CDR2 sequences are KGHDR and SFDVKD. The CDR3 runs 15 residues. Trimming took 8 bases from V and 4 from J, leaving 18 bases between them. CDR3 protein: CATTDSEGAADTQYF. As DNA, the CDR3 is TGTGCCACCACGGACTCGGAGGGAGCGGCAGATACGCAGTATTTT.

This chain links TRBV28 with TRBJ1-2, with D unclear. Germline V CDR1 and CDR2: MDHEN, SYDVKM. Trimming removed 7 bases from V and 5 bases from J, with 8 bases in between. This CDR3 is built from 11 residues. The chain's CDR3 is CASTGKYGYTF. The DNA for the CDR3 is TGTGCCAGCACTGGGAAATATGGCTACACCTTC.

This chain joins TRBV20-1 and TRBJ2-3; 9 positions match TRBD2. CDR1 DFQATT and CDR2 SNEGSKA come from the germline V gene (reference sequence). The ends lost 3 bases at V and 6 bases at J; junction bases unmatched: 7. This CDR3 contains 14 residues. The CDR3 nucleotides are TGCAGTGCTAGTGGCGGGAGGGCCAGCGATACGCAGTATTTT. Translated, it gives CSASGGRASDTQYF.